A selection of T cell receptor beta chains follows, all from one sample in a study of T cells in Graves' hyperthyroidism and ophthalmopathy. Each CDR3 protein gets one entry after TCRdb re-called the multiplex PCR reads with MiXCR. Among approximately 420,000 distinct CDR3 sequences listed, roughly 15% were seen once. The specimen sequenced was blood. Receptors originate from a woman aged 18-29 years with Graves' hyperthyroidism. CDR3s include the opening cysteine and the closing phenylalanine or tryptophan. The order of the fields is D gene, V gene, CDR3 length, J gene, clone size, CDR3 DNA, CDR3 protein. D genes are given only for firm matches. Size is omitted from some rows. Given values are once, few, many or a class for expanded clones.

>TRBD2|TRBV20-1|13|TRBJ2-5|.
TGCAGTGCTGGGACTAGCTGGGGGGGGGCCCAGTACTTC
CSAGTSWGGAQYF
>.|TRBV7-9|16|TRBJ1-4|.
TGTGCCAGCAGCTTCAGGACTGATAATGTTGGTGAAAAACTGTTTTTT
CASSFRTDNVGEKLFF
>TRBD1|TRBV2|14|TRBJ2-7|many
TGTGCCAGCGTCGGGACAGGGATCTCCTACGAGCAGTACTTC
CASVGTGISYEQYF
>.|TRBV6-1|14|TRBJ2-7|few
TGTGCCAGCAGTGTGGATAGGGCTACCTACGAGCAGTACTTC
CASSVDRATYEQYF
>.|TRBV28|13|TRBJ1-1|few
TGTGCCAGCTACAGAAGCAAGTACACTGAAGCTTTCTTT
CASYRSKYTEAFF
>.|TRBV4-2|17|TRBJ2-2|.
TGTGCCAGCAGCCAAGAAATTGGGCAGGGACGGGCCGGGGAGCTGTTTTTT
CASSQEIGQGRAGELFF
>.|TRBV28|14|TRBJ2-1|many
TGTGCCAGCACCCCGCTGTCCACCTACAATGAGCAGTTCTTC
CASTPLSTYNEQFF
>.|TRBV12-3/TRBV12-4|13|TRBJ1-2|many
TGTGCCAGCAGTTTAGCTGGGGTCTATGGCTACACCTTC
CASSLAGVYGYTF
>.|TRBV4-3|15|TRBJ2-3|.
TGCGCCAGCAGCCTGGGACTCCCCGTCACAGATACGCAGTATTTT
CASSLGLPVTDTQYF
>.|TRBV6-1|15|TRBJ2-5|many
TGTGCCAGCAGTGCTGTACAGGGTTGGGAAGAGACCCAGTACTTC
CASSAVQGWEETQYF
>.|TRBV6-1|14|TRBJ2-1|many
TGTGCCAGCGAGGTTTTCCCACGTGACAATGAGCAGTTCTTC
CASEVFPRDNEQFF
>.|TRBV12-3/TRBV12-4|16|TRBJ2-1|many
TGTGCCAGCACCGCTGTCGGGTGGGAGGAGGGGAATGAGCAGTTCTTC
CASTAVGWEEGNEQFF
>TRBD2|TRBV13|14|TRBJ2-7|few
TGTGCCAGCAGCTTAGCACTAGCGGTCTACGAGCAGTACTTC
CASSLALAVYEQYF
>.|TRBV2|13|TRBJ1-2|.
TGTGTCAGCAACCCCCCTGGGGTCTATGGCTACACCTTC
CVSNPPGVYGYTF
>.|TRBV13|14|TRBJ2-7|few
TGTGCCAGCAGCTCCGGAAACTTAAACTACGAGCAGTACTTC
CASSSGNLNYEQYF
>TRBD1|TRBV20-1|12|TRBJ1-1|.
TGCAGTGCTGGGCAGGGGGACACTGAAGCTTTCTTT
CSAGQGDTEAFF
>.|TRBV5-1|15|TRBJ2-1|many
TGCGCCAGCAGCTTTGGGACAAGGGGGATCAATGAGCAGTTCTTC
CASSFGTRGINEQFF
>.|TRBV11-2|13|TRBJ1-6|many
TGTGCCAGCAGCCTGCCGGGGGACTCACCCCTCCACTTT
CASSLPGDSPLHF
>.|TRBV5-4|14|TRBJ1-1|.
TGTGCCAGCAGCCTGGGGGCCCAGAACACTGAAGCTTTCTTT
CASSLGAQNTEAFF
>.|TRBV27|14|TRBJ2-7|many
TGTGCCAGCAGTTTACGTGGGCTATCCCACGAGCAGTACTTC
CASSLRGLSHEQYF
>TRBD2|TRBV3-1|20|TRBJ2-3|many
TGTGCCAGCAGCGGGAGACTAGCGGGAACTAACTCTTCTAGCACAGATACGCAGTATTTT
CASSGRLAGTNSSSTDTQYF
>TRBD1|TRBV30|15|TRBJ1-6|many
TGTGCCTGGAGTACCCGGACAGGGGCAAGTTCACCCCTCCACTTT
CAWSTRTGASSPLHF
>.|TRBV6-1|17|TRBJ2-5|many
TGTGCCAGCAGTGAAGCAGCGGGACAGTCAAACCAAGAGACCCAGTACTTC
CASSEAAGQSNQETQYF
>.|TRBV28|14|TRBJ2-7|many
TGTGCCAGCAGCCCCTCGGGACTGCCCTACGAGCAGTACTTC
CASSPSGLPYEQYF
>.|TRBV27|13|TRBJ2-7|few
TGTGCCGGCAGTCCGGGGTCCTCATCCGAGCAGTACTTC
CAGSPGSSSEQYF
>TRBD2|TRBV20-1|15|TRBJ2-3|few
TGCAGTGCCAGAGGACTAGCGGGAGATGCAGATACGCAGTATTTT
CSARGLAGDADTQYF
>TRBD1|TRBV6-1|15|TRBJ1-2|.
TGTGCCAGCAGTGAATATGTAGGGGGCGCCTATGGCTACACCTTC
CASSEYVGGAYGYTF
>TRBD1|TRBV18|17|TRBJ2-6|.
TGTGCCAGCTCACCGGGGACAGCCCGCTCTGGGGCCAACGTCCTGACTTTC
CASSPGTARSGANVLTF
>.|TRBV19|15|TRBJ2-2|.
TGTGCCAGTACGTGGGGCCTCGCGAACACCGGGGAGCTGTTTTTT
CASTWGLANTGELFF
>TRBD1|TRBV5-1|15|TRBJ2-1|many
TGCGCCAGCAGCTTGGCGGGACAGCCCTACAATGAGCAGTTCTTC
CASSLAGQPYNEQFF
>TRBD1|TRBV12-5|14|TRBJ2-7|.
TGTGCTAGTGGGACCGGGACAGTATCCTACGAGCAGTACTTC
CASGTGTVSYEQYF
>TRBD2|TRBV7-9|16|TRBJ2-5|many
TGTGCCAGCAGCTTAACTAGCGGATCCCAGGCAGAGACCCAGTACTTC
CASSLTSGSQAETQYF
>TRBD2|TRBV3-1|17|TRBJ2-1|many
TGTGCCAGCAGCCAAGGGACTAGCGGGAGGGCCTACAATGAGCAGTTCTTC
CASSQGTSGRAYNEQFF
>TRBD1|TRBV4-3|17|TRBJ2-7|.
TGCGCCAGCAGCCAAGATCGGGACGGGACAGTCTCCTACGAGCAGTACTTC
CASSQDRDGTVSYEQYF
>.|TRBV4-1|14|TRBJ1-1|.
TGCGCCAGCAGCCAAGGTTCAGGGACCACTGAAGCTTTCTTT
CASSQGSGTTEAFF
>.|TRBV27|15|TRBJ1-3|few
TGTGCCAGCAGTTTGGAGGCAGGGAGTGGAAACACCATATATTTT
CASSLEAGSGNTIYF
>.|TRBV6-2/TRBV6-3|14|TRBJ1-6|few
TGTGCCAGCAGGGGGGCCGGGGCGGGTTCACCCCTCCACTTT
CASRGAGAGSPLHF
>TRBD1|TRBV2|15|TRBJ2-6|many
TGTGCCAGCAGTTGGACAGGCCCTGGGGCCAACGTCCTGACTTTC
CASSWTGPGANVLTF
>.|TRBV12-3/TRBV12-4|13|TRBJ1-1|many
TGTGCCAGCAGTTGGAGCAGAGACACTGAAGCTTTCTTT
CASSWSRDTEAFF
>.|TRBV6-1|14|TRBJ1-5|.
TGTGCCAGCAGTGAAAGGGGGGCCCATCAGCCCCAGCATTTT
CASSERGAHQPQHF
>.|TRBV18|16|TRBJ2-1|many
TGTGCCAGCTCACCACCCCCGACTAGCTCCTACAATGAGCAGTTCTTC
CASSPPPTSSYNEQFF
>.|TRBV6-5|14|TRBJ1-1|many
TGTGCCAGCAGTTACAGGGGGGTTTACACTGAAGCTTTCTTT
CASSYRGVYTEAFF
>.|TRBV4-3|12|TRBJ1-2|.
TGCGCCAGCAGCCAAGATACCTATGGCTACACCTTC
CASSQDTYGYTF
>.|TRBV30|13|TRBJ2-2|.
TGTGCCTGGACCCCCTGGAACACCGGGGAGCTGTTTTTT
CAWTPWNTGELFF
>TRBD2|TRBV10-1|15|TRBJ2-3|.
TGCGCCAGCAGTGAACTAGCGGATTTCACAGATACGCAGTATTTT
CASSELADFTDTQYF
>.|TRBV7-2|16|TRBJ1-5|many
TGTGCCAGCAGCTTATATACGGGGGCCGGCAATCAGCCCCAGCATTTT
CASSLYTGAGNQPQHF
>.|TRBV5-4|14|TRBJ1-2|.
TGTGCCAGCAGCTTGGAACGGGCTAACTATGGCTACACCTTC
CASSLERANYGYTF
>TRBD2|TRBV3-1|16|TRBJ2-7|many
TGTGCCAGCAGCCCGGAGGGACTAGCGGGAGCCCCCGAGCAGTACTTC
CASSPEGLAGAPEQYF